This is a list of T cell receptor beta chains from one sample in a study of human T cells and chemical hapten exposure. Each CDR3 protein is one row after TCRdb ran MiXCR on the RACE reads. The table shows under 110,000 distinct CDR3 sequences, with around 12% occurring only once. Sequencing used whole blood, obtained in connection with sensitization to the hapten diphenylcyclopropenone (DPC). These TCRs come from a woman in her fifties or sixties with alopecia areata. Some clones in this sample may be carry-over from other donors' samples. Both conserved end residues are part of each CDR3. The order of the fields is clone size, J gene, V gene, D gene, CDR3 DNA, CDR3 protein. A D gene is named only where the DNA matches it firmly. Part of the rows lack a size; the others show once, few, many or a class for expanded clones.

>.|TRBJ1-5|TRBV10-3|.
TGTGCCATCAGTGAAGGGGCTTATAGCAATCAGCCCCAGCATTTT
CAISEGAYSNQPQHF
>few|TRBJ2-7|TRBV19|.
TGTGCCAGTAGCTTCGGGACCGTCCGCGACGAGCAGTACTTC
CASSFGTVRDEQYF
>.|TRBJ2-7|TRBV27|TRBD2
TGTGCCAGCAATAGCGGGAGGGGCCCCTACGAGCAGTACTTC
CASNSGRGPYEQYF
>.|TRBJ2-5|TRBV7-7|.
TGTGCCAGCAGCTTAAACCCCATTGTAGAAGAGACCCAGTACTTC
CASSLNPIVEETQYF
>few|TRBJ1-1|TRBV18|.
TGTGCCAGCTCACCACTCCTGACTGGGGGAGTTGCTGAAGCTTTCTTT
CASSPLLTGGVAEAFF
>few|TRBJ2-3|TRBV3-1|.
TGTGCCAGCAGCCTCAGGGGCTCTGGGTCAGATACGCAGTATTTT
CASSLRGSGSDTQYF
>many|TRBJ1-5|TRBV11-2|TRBD1
TGTGCCAGCAGCACGGACAGGGGCCAGCCCCAGCATTTT
CASSTDRGQPQHF
>.|TRBJ1-5|TRBV7-9|.
TGTGCCAGCAGCTCTGAGCCTGGACGCGCGGATAGCAATCAGCCCCAGCATTTT
CASSSEPGRADSNQPQHF
>.|TRBJ2-6|TRBV4-1|.
TGCGCCAGCAGCCAACCCATCGTACGAGGGGCCAACGTCCTGACTTTC
CASSQPIVRGANVLTF
>many|TRBJ1-1|TRBV11-2|TRBD1
TGTGCCAGCAGCCGAGAGGGACAGACCCACACTGAAGCTTTCTTT
CASSREGQTHTEAFF
>.|TRBJ2-3|TRBV12-3/TRBV12-4|TRBD2
TGTGCCAGCAGCCTAAGTATTGGACTAGAGGTTGCAGATACGCAGTATTTT
CASSLSIGLEVADTQYF
>.|TRBJ2-3|TRBV29-1|TRBD2
TGCAGCGCACGACTAGCGGGGGGGCTGAGTACGCAGTATTTT
CSARLAGGLSTQYF
>many|TRBJ2-7|TRBV28|.
TGTGCCAGCAGTTTAGCCGGGACATCTACCTACGAGCAGTACTTC
CASSLAGTSTYEQYF
>many|TRBJ1-2|TRBV28|.
TGTGCCAGCAGGGGGCAGGGTACCCGGTATGGCTACACCTTC
CASRGQGTRYGYTF
>.|TRBJ1-5|TRBV6-2/TRBV6-3|TRBD1
TGTGCCAGCACCGACAGGGGGCTAGGCAATCAGCCCCAGCATTTT
CASTDRGLGNQPQHF
>few|TRBJ2-5|TRBV29-1|.
TGCAGCGGGCTGGGGGCCCTGGAGACCCAGTACTTC
CSGLGALETQYF
>many|TRBJ2-5|TRBV6-5|.
TGTGCCAGCAGTTACTCGGCCTATAAGACCCAGTACTTC
CASSYSAYKTQYF
>few|TRBJ2-2|TRBV5-1|TRBD2
TGCGCCAGCAGCGCTACCGGGACTAGTCTTTTAGGGGAGCTGTTTTTT
CASSATGTSLLGELFF
>.|TRBJ1-1|TRBV6-2/TRBV6-3|TRBD1
TGTGCCAGCTCGGGACAGATACTTATGAACACTGAAGCTTTCTTT
CASSGQILMNTEAFF
>.|TRBJ2-2|TRBV12-3/TRBV12-4|.
TGTGCCAGCAGTTTAGCGCTAGGTCCGGGGAACACCGGGGAGCTGTTTTTT
CASSLALGPGNTGELFF
>many|TRBJ2-7|TRBV7-2|.
TGTGCCAGCAGCCCGGGGCCCTCCTACGAGCAGTACTTC
CASSPGPSYEQYF
>few|TRBJ1-5|TRBV5-5|TRBD1
TGTGCCAGCAGCTCCCCGGGACAGGGCACGGCCCAGCATTTT
CASSSPGQGTAQHF
>.|TRBJ1-5|TRBV18|.
TGTGCCAGCTCACCATCACTTGTGGCAGCAGGGAATCAGCCCCAGCATTTT
CASSPSLVAAGNQPQHF
>.|TRBJ2-5|TRBV12-3/TRBV12-4|.
TGTGCCAGCAGGGATTCCGGGGGCGGAGGAGAGAGGACCCAGTACTTC
CASRDSGGGGERTQYF
>few|TRBJ1-1|TRBV6-1|.
TGTGCCAGCAGTGAAGGGACAGTACCCCAAGCTTTCTTT
CASSEGTVPQAFF
>.|TRBJ2-3|TRBV5-6|.
TGTGCCAGCACAGACGACGGGAGCACAAATGGCGATACGCAGTATTTT
CASTDDGSTNGDTQYF
>few|TRBJ1-6|TRBV5-4|.
TGTGCCAGCAGCGGCGGAGGCTTACTCGGGGCTTCACCCCTCCACTTT
CASSGGGLLGASPLHF
>.|TRBJ1-2|TRBV9|.
TGTGCCAGCAGCGTAGTCCCAGCTAACTATGGCTACACCTTC
CASSVVPANYGYTF
>many|TRBJ1-3|TRBV28|.
TGTGCCAGCAGTTTATGGACAGAACCCTCTGGAAACACCATATATTTT
CASSLWTEPSGNTIYF
>.|TRBJ2-3|TRBV11-2|.
TGTGCCAGCCGCAGGTTCTGGGCCACAGATACGCAGTATTTT
CASRRFWATDTQYF
>few|TRBJ1-5|TRBV2|.
TGTGCCAGCAGGGAGGGCTATAGCAATCAGCCCCAGCATTTT
CASREGYSNQPQHF
>.|TRBJ2-3|TRBV6-6|.
TGTGCCAGCAGTCGCGCCCTCCTCGGTGGAGATACGCAGTATTTT
CASSRALLGGDTQYF
>few|TRBJ2-7|TRBV29-1|.
TGCAGCGCTGGGACATCGTACGAGCAGTACTTC
CSAGTSYEQYF
>many|TRBJ2-6|TRBV7-6|TRBD1
TGTGCCAGCAGCTTTGGACAGGGATCACCTCTGGGGGCCAACGTCCTGACTTTC
CASSFGQGSPLGANVLTF
>many|TRBJ1-3|TRBV28|.
TGTGCCAGCAGTTATCTCAGAAACACCATATATTTT
CASSYLRNTIYF
>.|TRBJ1-1|TRBV7-9|.
TGTGCCAGCAGCTTAGCGGAAGGAGGCACTGAAGCTTTCTTT
CASSLAEGGTEAFF